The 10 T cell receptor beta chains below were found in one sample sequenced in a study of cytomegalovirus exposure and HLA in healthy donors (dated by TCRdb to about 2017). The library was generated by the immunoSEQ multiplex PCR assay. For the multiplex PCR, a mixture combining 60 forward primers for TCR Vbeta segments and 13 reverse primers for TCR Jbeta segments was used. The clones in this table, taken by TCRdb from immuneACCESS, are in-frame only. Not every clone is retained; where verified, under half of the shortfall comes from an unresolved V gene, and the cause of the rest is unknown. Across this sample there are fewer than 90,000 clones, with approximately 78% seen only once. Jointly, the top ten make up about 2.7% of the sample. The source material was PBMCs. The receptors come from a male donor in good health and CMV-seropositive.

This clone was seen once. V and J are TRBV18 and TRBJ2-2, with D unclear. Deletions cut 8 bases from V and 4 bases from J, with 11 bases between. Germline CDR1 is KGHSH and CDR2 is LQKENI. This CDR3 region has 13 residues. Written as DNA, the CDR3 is TGTGCCAGCAATGAAGAGGCCACCGGGGAGCTGTTTTTT. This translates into CASNEEATGELFF. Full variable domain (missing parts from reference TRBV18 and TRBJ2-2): NAGVMQNPRHLVRRRGQEARLRCSPMKGHSHVYWYRQLPEEGLKFMVYLQKENIIDESGMPKERFSAEFPKEGPSILRIQQVVRGDSAAYFCASNEEATGELFFGEGSRLTVL.

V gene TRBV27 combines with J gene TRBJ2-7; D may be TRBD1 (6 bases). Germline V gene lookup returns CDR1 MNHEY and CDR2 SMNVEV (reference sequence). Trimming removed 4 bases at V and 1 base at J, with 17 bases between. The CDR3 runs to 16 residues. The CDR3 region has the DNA TGTGCCAGCAGTTATAAAATCTCCCAGGGGTCCTACGAGCAGTACTTC. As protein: CASSYKISQGSYEQYF.

CDR3 loop: CASNLGANTEAFF. The CDR3 bases are TGCGCCAGCAACTTAGGGGCGAACACTGAAGCTTTCTTT. The chain joins TRBV5-1 to TRBJ1-1; a possible D gene is TRBD1 (5 bases). The CDR3 spans 13 residues. The germline V and J ends were trimmed by 6 bases and 1 base, with 10 bases remaining between them. Germline V gene data show CDR1 as SGHRS and CDR2 as YFSETQ.

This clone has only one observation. The CDR3 DNA reads TGTGCCAGCAGCTTAATAGGAGCGAATGAGCAGTTCTTC. It specifies CASSLIGANEQFF. This rearrangement joins TRBV7-3 to TRBJ2-1; unclear D gene. CDR1 SGHTA and CDR2 FQGTGA come from the germline V gene. Trimming left V 1 base short and J 7 bases short, with 8 bases between. This CDR3 comprises 13 residues.

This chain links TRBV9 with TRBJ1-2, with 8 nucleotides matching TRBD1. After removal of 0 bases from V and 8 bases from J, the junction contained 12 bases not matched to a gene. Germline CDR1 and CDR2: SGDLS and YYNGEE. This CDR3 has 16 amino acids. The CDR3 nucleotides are TGTGCCAGCAGCGTAGGTCCAAACAGGGGGGCTATAGGCTACACCTTC. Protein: CASSVGPNRGAIGYTF. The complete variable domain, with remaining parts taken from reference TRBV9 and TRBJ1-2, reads DSGVTQTPKHLITATGQRVTLRCSPRSGDLSVYWYQQSLDQGLQFLIQYYNGEERAKGNILERFSAQQFPDLHSELNLSSLELGDSALYFCASSVGPNRGAIGYTFGSGTRLTVV.

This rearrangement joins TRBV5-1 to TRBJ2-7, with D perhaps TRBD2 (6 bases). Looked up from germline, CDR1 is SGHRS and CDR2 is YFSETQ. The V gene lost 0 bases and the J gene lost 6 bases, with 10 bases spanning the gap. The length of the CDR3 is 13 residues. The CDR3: CASSLVGSSEQYF. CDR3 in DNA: TGCGCCAGCAGCTTGGTCGGGAGCAGCGAGCAGTACTTC.

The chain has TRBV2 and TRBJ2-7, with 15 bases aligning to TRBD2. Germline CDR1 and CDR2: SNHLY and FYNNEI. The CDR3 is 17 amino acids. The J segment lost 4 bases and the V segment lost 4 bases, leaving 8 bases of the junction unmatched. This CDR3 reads CASSAPGLAGGVYEQYF. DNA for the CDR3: TGTGCCAGCAGTGCACCGGGACTAGCGGGAGGAGTATACGAGCAGTACTTC.

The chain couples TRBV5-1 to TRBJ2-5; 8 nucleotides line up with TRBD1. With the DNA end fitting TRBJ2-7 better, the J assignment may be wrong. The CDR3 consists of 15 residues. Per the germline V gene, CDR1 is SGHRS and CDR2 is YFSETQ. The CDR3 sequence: CASSQTGQVSYEQYF. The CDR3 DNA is TGCGCCAGCAGCCAAACGGGACAGGTCTCCTACGAGCAGTACTTC.

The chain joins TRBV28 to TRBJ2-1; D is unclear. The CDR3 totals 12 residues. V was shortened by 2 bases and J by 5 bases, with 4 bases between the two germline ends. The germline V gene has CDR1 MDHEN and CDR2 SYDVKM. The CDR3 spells CASSLLHNEQFF. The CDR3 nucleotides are TGTGCCAGCAGTTTACTACACAATGAGCAGTTCTTC.

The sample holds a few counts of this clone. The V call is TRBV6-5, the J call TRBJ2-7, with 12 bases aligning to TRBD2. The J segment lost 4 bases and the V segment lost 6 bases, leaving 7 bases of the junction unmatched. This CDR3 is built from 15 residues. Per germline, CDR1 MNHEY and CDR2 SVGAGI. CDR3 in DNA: TGTGCCAGCAGACCTAGCGGGAGGGCCCGATACGAGCAGTACTTC. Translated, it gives CASRPSGRARYEQYF.